This T cell receptor beta chain was sequenced during a study of blood T cells in healthy people across ages. Whole-study findings and limits: Per million T cells, TCR beta diversity dropped about linearly as age rose.

Germline CDR1 MGHRA, CDR2 YSYEKL. Trimming removed 2 bases at V and 6 bases at J, with 11 bases between. This CDR3 contains 15 residues. A J-beta primer mix and a sample-barcoded 5' primer were used in a second PCR of roughly 6 to 12 cycles. One entry per CDR3 protein results from TCRdb running MiXCR on the 5' RACE reads. The data show over 550,000 distinct CDR3 sequences, about 30% seen once. On this clonotype itself: Its antigen is unidentified.

Sequencing input: blood. The rearrangement links TRBV4-1 to TRBJ1-6; D is possibly TRBD1 (6 bases). This TCR derives from an elderly woman in good health. The CDR3 nucleotides are TGCGCCAGCAGCCAACAGACAGGCCCTAATTCACCCCTCCACTTT. Protein: CASSQQTGPNSPLHF.